Given below is one T cell receptor (beta chain) in context. The entry originates in a study of technical replicates of blood from a few donors. The repertoire was sequenced with immunoSEQ multiplex PCR; TCRdb's copy has only in-frame clones and lacks some. The table lists tens of thousands of clones, roughly 92% of them singletons. Germline-derived CDR1 and CDR2 are SGDLS and YYNGEE. CDR3 length equals 14 residues. V lost 4 bases, J lost 5 bases, and 6 bases stayed unmatched. What was sequenced was T cells isolated from PBMCs. The chain recombines TRBV9 with TRBJ2-1; 7 bases align to TRBD1. The receptor was isolated from a human donor in good health. CDR3 in DNA: TGTGCCAGCAGCCCATGGGACAGTAACAATGAGCAGTTCTTC. Translated, it gives CASSPWDSNNEQFF.